This entry concerns a single TCR beta chain. Authors' data handling: Using reference gene primer amplification, nucleated cell counts were estimated. Data came from immunoSEQ multiplex PCR; TCRdb stores just in-frame clones and leaves some out. From that table come the V and J calls and clone size; the DNA was used to work out D and trimming. This sample has roughly 50,000 clones, with about nine tenths found just once. This sample stems from a study of blood T cell repertoires in COVID-19. As for the study in general: Acute and convalescent COVID-19 samples came from the United States, Italy and Spain. PBMCs, B-cell-depleted T cells, or T cells provided the cDNA or gDNA that made up the material.

The ends were cut back, 2 bases at V and 3 bases at J, with 12 bases in the middle. This CDR3 comprises 15 residues. Germline-derived CDR1 and CDR2 are SGHDN and FVKESK. This TCR came from a woman between 35 and 50 years old with active COVID-19. V is TRBV14 and J is TRBJ2-3, with D possibly being TRBD2 (5 bases). The sequencing sample was made of peripheral blood. The CDR3 loop is CASSQRSLATDTQYF. CDR3 DNA sequence: TGTGCCAGCAGCCAAAGGTCCTTAGCGACAGATACGCAGTATTTT.